This T cell receptor beta chain was documented in a study of cytomegalovirus exposure and HLA in healthy donors. The method was immunoSEQ multiplex PCR; TCRdb's version includes in-frame clones alone and lacks a portion of them. Of 70,000 to 80,000 clones listed, over 85% are singletons. Sample: PBMCs. The TCR originated in a young woman in good health and CMV-seronegative.

In DNA form, the CDR3 reads TGTGCCACCGCGGTTCTGCGGGGCGACTATGGCTACACCTTC. Translation gives CATAVLRGDYGYTF. The chain links TRBV28 to TRBJ1-2; a possible D gene is TRBD1 (5 bases). Trimming shortened V by 10 bases and J by 3 bases, and 18 bases separated the two germline ends. Germline assignment: CDR1 MDHEN and CDR2 SYDVKM. This CDR3 has 14 residues.